This TCR beta chain was sequenced during a study of cytomegalovirus exposure and HLA in healthy donors. Primers for the PCR totalled 60 Vbeta and 13 Jbeta. The assay was immunoSEQ multiplex PCR, and TCRdb's table has in-frame clones only and misses some. The table has about 84,000 clones, about 60% seen once. This CDR3 region has 14 residues. Germline trimming cut 8 bases from V and 0 bases from J; bases unmatched to any gene: 5. Germline V CDR1 and CDR2: SNHLY, FYNNEI. This clone turned up a few times. Sequencing was performed on PBMCs. This TCR derives from a woman in her thirties or forties in good health and CMV-seropositive. The rearrangement joins TRBV2 to TRBJ2-3; 7 bases match TRBD2. CDR3: CASGYGGSTDTQYF. For the CDR3, the DNA is TGTGCCAGCGGGTACGGGGGGAGCACAGATACGCAGTATTTT.